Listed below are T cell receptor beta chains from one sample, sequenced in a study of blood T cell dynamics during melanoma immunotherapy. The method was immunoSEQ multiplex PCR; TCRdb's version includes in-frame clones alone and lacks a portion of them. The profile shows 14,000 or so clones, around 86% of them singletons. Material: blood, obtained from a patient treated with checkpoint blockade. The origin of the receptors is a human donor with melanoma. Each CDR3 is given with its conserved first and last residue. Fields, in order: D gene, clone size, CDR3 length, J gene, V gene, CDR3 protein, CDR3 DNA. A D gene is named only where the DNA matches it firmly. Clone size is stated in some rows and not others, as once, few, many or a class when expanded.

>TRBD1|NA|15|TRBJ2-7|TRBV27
CASSLQQGASYEQYF
TGTGCCAGCAGTTTGCAGCAGGGGGCTTCCTACGAGCAGTACTTC
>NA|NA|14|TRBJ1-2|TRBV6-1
CASAPVGGDGGYTF
TGTGCCAGCGCCCCTGTGGGAGGGGATGGCGGCTACACCTTC
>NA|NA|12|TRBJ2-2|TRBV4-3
CASSQDWGELFF
TGCGCCAGCAGCCAAGATTGGGGGGAGCTGTTTTTT
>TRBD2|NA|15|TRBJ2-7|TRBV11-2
CASSLTSGVSYEQYF
TGTGCCAGCAGCCTGACTAGCGGGGTCTCCTACGAGCAGTACTTC
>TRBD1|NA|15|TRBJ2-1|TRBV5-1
CASSTDRASYNEQFF
TGCGCCAGCAGCACGGACAGGGCCTCCTACAATGAGCAGTTCTTC
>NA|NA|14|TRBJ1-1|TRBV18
CASSPINRATEAFF
TGTGCCAGCTCACCGATTAACAGGGCCACTGAAGCTTTCTTT
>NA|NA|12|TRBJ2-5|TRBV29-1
CSVPGGGETQYF
TGCAGCGTGCCAGGGGGAGGGGAGACCCAGTACTTC
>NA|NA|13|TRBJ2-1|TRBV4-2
CASSQGGAGEQFF
TGTGCCAGCAGCCAAGGCGGGGCCGGTGAGCAGTTCTTC
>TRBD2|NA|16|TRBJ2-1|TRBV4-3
CASSQEARGGNNEQFF
TGCGCCAGCAGCCAAGAGGCGCGGGGGGGCAACAATGAGCAGTTCTTC
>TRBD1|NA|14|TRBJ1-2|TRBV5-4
CASSPGDRPLGYTF
TGTGCCAGCAGCCCGGGGGACAGGCCCCTGGGCTACACCTTC
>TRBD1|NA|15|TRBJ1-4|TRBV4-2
CASSQPDRESEKLFF
TGTGCCAGCAGCCAACCGGACAGGGAGAGCGAAAAACTGTTTTTT
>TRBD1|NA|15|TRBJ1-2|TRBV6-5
CASRTGGQGAQGYTF
TGTGCCAGCAGAACAGGCGGACAGGGGGCGCAGGGCTACACCTTC
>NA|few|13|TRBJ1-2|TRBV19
CASSPPASYGYTF
TGTGCCAGTAGTCCGCCAGCCTCATATGGCTACACCTTC
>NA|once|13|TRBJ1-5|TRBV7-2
CASSLDSNQPQHF
TGTGCCAGCAGCTTAGACAGCAATCAGCCCCAGCATTTT
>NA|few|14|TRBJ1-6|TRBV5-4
CASSLSPDNSPLHF
TGTGCCAGCAGCTTGTCCCCAGATAATTCACCCCTCCACTTT
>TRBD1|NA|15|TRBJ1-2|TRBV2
CASSDRTGTGYGYTF
TGTGCCAGCAGTGATAGGACAGGGACTGGCTATGGCTACACCTTC
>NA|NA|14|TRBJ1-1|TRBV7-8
CASSLVQGNTEAFF
TGTGCCAGCAGCTTAGTTCAGGGGAACACTGAAGCTTTCTTT
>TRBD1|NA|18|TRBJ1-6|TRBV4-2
CASSQEFTGTGDNSPLHF
TGTGCCAGCAGCCAAGAGTTCACCGGGACAGGGGATAATTCACCCCTCCACTTT
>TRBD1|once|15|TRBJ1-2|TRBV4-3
CASSQGEGGTNGYTF
TGCGCCAGCAGCCAAGGAGAAGGGGGCACAAATGGCTACACCTTC
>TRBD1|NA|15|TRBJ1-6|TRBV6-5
CASSAPRDRGSPLHF
TGTGCCAGCAGTGCACCCCGGGACAGGGGGTCACCCCTCCACTTT
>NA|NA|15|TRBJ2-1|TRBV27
CASSWTPSSNNEQFF
TGTGCCAGCAGCTGGACACCCAGTTCCAACAATGAGCAGTTCTTC
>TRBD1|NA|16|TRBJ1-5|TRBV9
CASSFRDRDDNQPQHF
TGTGCCAGCAGCTTCCGGGACAGGGATGACAATCAGCCCCAGCATTTT
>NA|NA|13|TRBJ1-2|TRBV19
CASTDRRRGGYTF
TGTGCCAGTACCGACAGGCGTCGAGGAGGCTACACCTTC
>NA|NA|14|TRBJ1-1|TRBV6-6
CATKDGGSRAEAFF
TGTGCCACCAAAGATGGGGGTTCGAGGGCTGAAGCTTTCTTT
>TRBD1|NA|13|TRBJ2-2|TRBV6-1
CASRDRGTGELFF
TGTGCCAGCAGGGACAGGGGTACCGGGGAGCTGTTTTTT
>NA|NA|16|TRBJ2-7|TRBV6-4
CASSDPGTLSSYEQYF
TGTGCCAGCAGTGACCCGGGGACCCTGAGCTCCTACGAGCAGTACTTC
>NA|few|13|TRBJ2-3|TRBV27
CASSPRTVNTQYF
TGTGCCAGCAGTCCCCGTACAGTAAATACGCAGTATTTT
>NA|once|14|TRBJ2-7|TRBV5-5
CASSLAATAYEQYF
TGTGCCAGCAGCTTGGCCGCCACCGCCTACGAGCAGTACTTC
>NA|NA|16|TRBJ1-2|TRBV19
CASSIPQQGFYYGYTF
TGTGCCAGTAGTATACCACAACAGGGATTCTACTATGGCTACACCTTC
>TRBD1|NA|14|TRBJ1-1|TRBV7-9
CASSRQGRDTEAFF
TGTGCCAGCAGTCGACAGGGTCGGGACACTGAAGCTTTCTTT
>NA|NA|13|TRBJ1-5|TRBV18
CASSPTGNQPQHF
TGTGCCAGCTCCCCGACAGGTAATCAGCCCCAGCATTTT
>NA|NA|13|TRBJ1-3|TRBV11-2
CASSLSGGNTIYF
TGTGCCAGCAGCTTATCGGGGGGAAACACCATATATTTT
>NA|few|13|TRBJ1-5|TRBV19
CASSRDSNQPQHF
TGTGCCAGTAGCCGGGATAGCAATCAGCCCCAGCATTTT
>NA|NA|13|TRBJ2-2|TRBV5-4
CASSGQSTGELFF
TGTGCCAGCAGCGGACAAAGCACCGGGGAGCTGTTTTTT
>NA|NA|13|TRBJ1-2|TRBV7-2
CVSSLGANYGYTF
TGTGTCAGCTCTTTAGGAGCTAACTATGGCTACACCTTC
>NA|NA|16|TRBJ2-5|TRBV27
CASSHRYGGGQETQYF
TGTGCCAGCAGTCATCGGTATGGGGGCGGCCAAGAGACCCAGTACTTC
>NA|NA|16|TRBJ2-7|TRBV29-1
CSVEGPPSGSKYEQYF
TGCAGCGTTGAAGGGCCCCCATCGGGGAGTAAGTACGAGCAGTACTTC
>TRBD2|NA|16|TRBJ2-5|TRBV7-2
CASSPGLAGGLETQYF
TGTGCCAGCAGCCCCGGACTAGCGGGGGGGCTAGAGACCCAGTACTTC
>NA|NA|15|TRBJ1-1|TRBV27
CASSPLDGYNTEAFF
TGTGCCAGCAGTCCCCTCGACGGTTACAACACTGAAGCTTTCTTT
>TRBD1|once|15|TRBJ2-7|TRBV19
CASSTGTGGSYEQYF
TGTGCCAGTAGTACCGGGACAGGGGGCTCCTACGAGCAGTACTTC
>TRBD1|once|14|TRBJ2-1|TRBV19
CASSLGQGTHEQFF
TGTGCCAGTAGTTTAGGACAGGGGACCCATGAGCAGTTCTTC
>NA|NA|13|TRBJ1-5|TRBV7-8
CASSRGNNQPQHF
TGTGCCAGCAGCAGGGGCAACAATCAGCCCCAGCATTTT
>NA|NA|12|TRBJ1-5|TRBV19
CASSQPNQPQHF
TGTGCCAGTAGTCAACCCAATCAGCCCCAGCATTTT
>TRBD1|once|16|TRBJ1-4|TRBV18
CASSPQGAATNEKLFF
TGTGCCAGCTCACCACAGGGGGCGGCAACTAATGAAAAACTGTTTTTT
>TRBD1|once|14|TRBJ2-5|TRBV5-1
CASSRTGNQETQYF
TGCGCCAGCAGCCGGACAGGGAACCAAGAGACCCAGTACTTC
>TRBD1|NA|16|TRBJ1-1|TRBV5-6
CASSPVPTGLNTEAFF
TGTGCCAGCAGCCCCGTCCCGACAGGGTTGAACACTGAAGCTTTCTTT
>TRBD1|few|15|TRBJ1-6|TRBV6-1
CASIRQGTDNSPLHF
TGTGCCAGCATTAGACAGGGGACTGATAATTCACCCCTCCACTTT
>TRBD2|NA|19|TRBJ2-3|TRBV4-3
CASSQDLLAGLGRTDTQYF
TGCGCCAGCAGCCAAGATCTACTAGCGGGGCTCGGTAGAACAGATACGCAGTATTTT
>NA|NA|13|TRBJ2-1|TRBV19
CASSIDRYNEQFF
TGTGCCAGTAGTATCGACAGATACAATGAGCAGTTCTTC
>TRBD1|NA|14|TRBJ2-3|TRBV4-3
CASSQGTGIDTQYF
TGCGCCAGCAGCCAAGGGACAGGAATTGATACGCAGTATTTT
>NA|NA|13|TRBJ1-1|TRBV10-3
CAIKEGLDTEAFF
TGTGCCATCAAAGAGGGCTTGGACACTGAAGCTTTCTTT
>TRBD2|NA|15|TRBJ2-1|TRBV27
CASRSGGAGDNEQFF
TGTGCCAGCAGAAGCGGGGGGGCCGGGGATAATGAGCAGTTCTTC
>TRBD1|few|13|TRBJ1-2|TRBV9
CASRDRHTYGYTF
TGTGCCAGCAGGGACAGGCACACCTATGGCTACACCTTC
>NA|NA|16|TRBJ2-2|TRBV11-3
CASSPGGHSPRGELFF
TGTGCCAGCAGCCCCGGGGGCCATAGCCCCAGAGGGGAGCTGTTTTTT
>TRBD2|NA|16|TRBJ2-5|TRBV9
CASSVASGRGQETQYF
TGTGCCAGCAGCGTAGCCTCAGGGAGGGGCCAAGAGACCCAGTACTTC
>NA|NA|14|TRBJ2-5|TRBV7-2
CASSSRDLGETQYF
TGTGCCAGCAGCTCCCGGGACTTAGGGGAGACCCAGTACTTC
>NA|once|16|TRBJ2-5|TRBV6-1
CASSESPLAPQETQYF
TGTGCCAGCAGTGAGAGCCCGCTAGCGCCCCAAGAGACCCAGTACTTC
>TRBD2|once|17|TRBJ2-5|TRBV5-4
CASSFYQFSGGSETQYF
TGTGCCAGCAGCTTTTATCAGTTTAGCGGGGGGTCAGAGACCCAGTACTTC
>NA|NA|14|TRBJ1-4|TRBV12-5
CASAPDGREGKLFF
TGTGCTAGTGCCCCGGACGGCCGGGAGGGAAAACTGTTTTTT
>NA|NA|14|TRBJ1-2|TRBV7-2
CASSLETVSRGYTF
TGTGCCAGCAGCTTAGAGACAGTATCTCGGGGCTACACCTTC